This T cell receptor (beta chain) emerged from a study of blood T cell repertoires in COVID-19. Here immunoSEQ multiplex PCR was the method, and the copy in TCRdb shows in-frame clones only, minus some. Of 450,000 to 500,000 clones listed, roughly nine tenths are singletons. The sample taken for sequencing was PBMCs or T cells enriched from blood (not recorded which). This sequence was found in a woman aged 18-30 years who had recovered from COVID-19.

The CDR3 here is CASIMGGGQETQYF. Here the CDR3 DNA reads TGTGCCAGCATTATGGGCGGGGGGCAGGAGACCCAGTACTTC. This chain joins TRBV28 and TRBJ2-5; 8 positions agree with TRBD2. Germline V CDR1 and CDR2: MDHEN, SYDVKM. The CDR3 has 14 amino acids. V was clipped by 7 bases and J by 5 bases; unmatched bases: 9.